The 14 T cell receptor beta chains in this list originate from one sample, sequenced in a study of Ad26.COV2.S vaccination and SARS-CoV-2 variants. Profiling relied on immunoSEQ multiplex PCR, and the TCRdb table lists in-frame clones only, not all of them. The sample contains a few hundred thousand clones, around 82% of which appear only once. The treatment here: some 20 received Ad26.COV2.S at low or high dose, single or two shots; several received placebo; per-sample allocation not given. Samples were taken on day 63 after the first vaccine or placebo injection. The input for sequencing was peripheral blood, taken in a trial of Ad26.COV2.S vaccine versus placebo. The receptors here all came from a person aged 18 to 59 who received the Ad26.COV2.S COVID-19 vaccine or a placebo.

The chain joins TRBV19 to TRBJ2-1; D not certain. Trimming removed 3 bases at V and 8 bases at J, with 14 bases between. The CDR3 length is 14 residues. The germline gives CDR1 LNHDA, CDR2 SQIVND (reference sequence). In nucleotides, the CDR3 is TGTGCCAGTAGTATGACGTCTTTAGTCCATGAGCAGTTCTTC. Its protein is CASSMTSLVHEQFF.

CDR3 region: CASSSGALTDTQYF. The CDR3, as DNA: TGTGCCAGTAGTTCAGGGGCCCTCACAGATACGCAGTATTTT. The chain employs TRBV19 and TRBJ2-3, with a possible D match to TRBD1 (6 bases). V shed 5 bases and J shed 2 bases, with 11 bases lying between them. Germline CDR1 and CDR2: LNHDA and SQIVND (reference sequence). CDR3 length: 14 residues. The full variable domain, completed using reference TRBV19 and TRBJ2-3, is DGGITQSPKYLFRKEGQNVTLSCEQNLNHDAMYWYRQDPGQGLRLIYYSQIVNDFQKGDIAEGYSVSREKKESFPLTVTSAQKNPTAFYLCASSSGALTDTQYFGPGTRLTVL.

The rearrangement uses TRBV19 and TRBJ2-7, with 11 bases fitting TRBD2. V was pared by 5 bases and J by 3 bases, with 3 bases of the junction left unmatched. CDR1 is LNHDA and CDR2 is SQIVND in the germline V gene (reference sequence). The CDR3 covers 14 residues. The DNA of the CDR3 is TGTGCCAGTAGTGTCACTAGCGGGGGCTACGAGCAGTACTTC. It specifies CASSVTSGGYEQYF. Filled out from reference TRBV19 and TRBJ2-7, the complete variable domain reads DGGITQSPKYLFRKEGQNVTLSCEQNLNHDAMYWYRQDPGQGLRLIYYSQIVNDFQKGDIAEGYSVSREKKESFPLTVTSAQKNPTAFYLCASSVTSGGYEQYFGPGTRLTVT.

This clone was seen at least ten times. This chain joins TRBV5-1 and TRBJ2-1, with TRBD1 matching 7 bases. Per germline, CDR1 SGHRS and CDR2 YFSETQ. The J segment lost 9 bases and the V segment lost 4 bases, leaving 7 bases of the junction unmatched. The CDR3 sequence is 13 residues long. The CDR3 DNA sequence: TGCGCCAGCAGCAAGGTGGGACAGCCTGAGCAGTTCTTC. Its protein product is CASSKVGQPEQFF.

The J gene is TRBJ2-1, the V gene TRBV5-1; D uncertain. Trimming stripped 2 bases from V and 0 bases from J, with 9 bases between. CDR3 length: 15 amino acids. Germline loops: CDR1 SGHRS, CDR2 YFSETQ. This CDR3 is CASSFPESSYNEQFF. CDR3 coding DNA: TGCGCCAGCAGCTTTCCAGAGAGCTCCTACAATGAGCAGTTCTTC.

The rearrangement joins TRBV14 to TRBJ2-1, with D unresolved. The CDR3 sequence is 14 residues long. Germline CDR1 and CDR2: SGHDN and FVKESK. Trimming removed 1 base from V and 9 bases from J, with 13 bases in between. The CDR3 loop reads CASSQGALEIEQFF. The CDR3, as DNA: TGTGCCAGCAGCCAAGGTGCTCTAGAAATTGAGCAGTTCTTC.

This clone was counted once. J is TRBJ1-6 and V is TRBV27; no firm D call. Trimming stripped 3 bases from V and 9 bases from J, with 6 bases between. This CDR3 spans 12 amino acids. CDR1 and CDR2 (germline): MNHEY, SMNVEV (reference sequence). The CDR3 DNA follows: TGTGCCAGCAGTTTCCCGAGTTCACCCCTCCACTTT. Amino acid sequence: CASSFPSSPLHF.

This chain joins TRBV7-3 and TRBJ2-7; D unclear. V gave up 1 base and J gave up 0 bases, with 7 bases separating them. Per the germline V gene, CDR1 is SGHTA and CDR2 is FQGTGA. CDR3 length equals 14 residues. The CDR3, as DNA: TGTGCCAGCAGCTTAATGGCGGACTCCTACGAGCAGTACTTC. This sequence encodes CASSLMADSYEQYF.

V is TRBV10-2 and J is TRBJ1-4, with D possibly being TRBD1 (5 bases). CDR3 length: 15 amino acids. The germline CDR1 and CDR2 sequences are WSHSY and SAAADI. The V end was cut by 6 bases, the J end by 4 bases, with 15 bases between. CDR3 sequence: CASRDLGTVNEKLFF. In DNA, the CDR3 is TGCGCCAGCAGGGACCTCGGGACCGTTAATGAAAAACTGTTTTTT.

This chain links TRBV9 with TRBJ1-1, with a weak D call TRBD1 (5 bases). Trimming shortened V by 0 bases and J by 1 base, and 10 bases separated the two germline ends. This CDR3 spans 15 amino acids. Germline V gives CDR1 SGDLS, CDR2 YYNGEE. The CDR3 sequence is CASSVVAGWNTEAFF. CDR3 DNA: TGTGCCAGCAGCGTAGTTGCAGGGTGGAACACTGAAGCTTTCTTT.

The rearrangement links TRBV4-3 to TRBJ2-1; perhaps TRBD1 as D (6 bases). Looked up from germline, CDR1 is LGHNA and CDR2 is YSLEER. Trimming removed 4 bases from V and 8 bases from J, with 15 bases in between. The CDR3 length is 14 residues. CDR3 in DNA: TGCGCCAGCAGCCTCCTCCAGGGGCGGCATGAGCAGTTCTTC. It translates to CASSLLQGRHEQFF.

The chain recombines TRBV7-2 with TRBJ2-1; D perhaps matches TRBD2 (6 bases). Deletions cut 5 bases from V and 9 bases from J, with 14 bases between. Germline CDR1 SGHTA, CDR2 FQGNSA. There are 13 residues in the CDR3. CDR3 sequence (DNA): TGTGCCAGCAGCCCCGGGGCCGGGAGTGAGCAGTTCTTC. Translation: CASSPGAGSEQFF.

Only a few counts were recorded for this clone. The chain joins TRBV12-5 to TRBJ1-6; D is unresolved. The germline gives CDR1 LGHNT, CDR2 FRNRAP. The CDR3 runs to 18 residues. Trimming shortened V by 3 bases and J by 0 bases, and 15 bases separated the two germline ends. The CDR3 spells CASGFTKDGSSYNSPLHF. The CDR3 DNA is TGTGCTAGTGGTTTTACCAAGGACGGGAGCTCCTATAATTCACCCCTCCACTTT.

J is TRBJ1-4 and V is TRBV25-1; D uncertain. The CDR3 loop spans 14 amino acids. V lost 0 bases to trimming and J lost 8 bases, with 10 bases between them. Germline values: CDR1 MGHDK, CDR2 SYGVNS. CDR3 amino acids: CASSEYSPEEKLFF. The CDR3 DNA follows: TGTGCCAGCAGTGAATATAGCCCGGAGGAAAAACTGTTTTTT.